The rows below give T cell receptor beta chains drawn from one sample of a study of response to subunit inactivated influenza vaccine. One entry per CDR3 protein, called by TCRdb with MiXCR from the RT-PCR reads. The profile shows a few hundred thousand distinct CDR3 sequences, around 11% of them singletons. These data also featured in a second study, about T cells expressing NK-cell markers.

The sample here was PBMCs from blood, taken on the day of vaccination. The receptors were sampled from a man aged 45-65 years who received an inactivated influenza vaccine. Both conserved end residues are part of each CDR3. The order of the fields is CDR3 protein, CDR3 DNA, J gene, V gene, D gene, clone size. The D gene is left open where the match is weak. Clone size appears in some rows only: once, few, many, or a class for an expanded clone.

cdr3_aa: CASSPNRGQETQYF; cdr3_nt: TGTGCCAGCAGTCCAAATCGGGGACAAGAGACCCAGTACTTC; j_call: TRBJ2-5; v_call: TRBV6-1; d_call: .; clone_size: few
cdr3_aa: CASRTDRGRTYNEQFF; cdr3_nt: TGTGCCAGTAGAACTGACAGGGGGCGGACCTACAATGAGCAGTTCTTC; j_call: TRBJ2-1; v_call: TRBV19; d_call: TRBD1; clone_size: .
cdr3_aa: CASSPGDRGRGLPEAFF; cdr3_nt: TGCGCCAGCAGCCCGGGGGACAGGGGGCGAGGCCTCCCTGAAGCTTTCTTT; j_call: TRBJ1-1; v_call: TRBV5-1; d_call: TRBD1; clone_size: few
cdr3_aa: CASRRIGQGRTTNEKLFF; cdr3_nt: TGCGCCAGCAGACGGATCGGGCAGGGCAGGACAACTAATGAAAAACTGTTTTTT; j_call: TRBJ1-4; v_call: TRBV4-1; d_call: .; clone_size: .
cdr3_aa: CASSLIGGHEQFF; cdr3_nt: TGTGCCAGCAGTTTAATCGGGGGCCATGAGCAGTTCTTC; j_call: TRBJ2-1; v_call: TRBV12-3/TRBV12-4; d_call: .; clone_size: .
cdr3_aa: CAWNSGSSGNTIYF; cdr3_nt: TGTGCCTGGAATTCGGGGAGCTCTGGAAACACCATATATTTT; j_call: TRBJ1-3; v_call: TRBV30; d_call: .; clone_size: .
cdr3_aa: CASSGGPSGGEETQYF; cdr3_nt: TGTGCCAGCAGCGGAGGACCTAGCGGGGGGGAAGAGACCCAGTACTTC; j_call: TRBJ2-5; v_call: TRBV9; d_call: TRBD2; clone_size: .
cdr3_aa: CASSFAGAIMEETQYF; cdr3_nt: TGCGCCAGCAGCTTCGCGGGGGCAATTATGGAGGAGACCCAGTACTTC; j_call: TRBJ2-5; v_call: TRBV5-1; d_call: .; clone_size: .
cdr3_aa: CASSPAPAGGTDTQYF; cdr3_nt: TGCGCCAGCAGCCCGGCCCCTGCGGGAGGGACAGATACGCAGTATTTT; j_call: TRBJ2-3; v_call: TRBV5-1; d_call: TRBD2; clone_size: once
cdr3_aa: CASRSGGEQFF; cdr3_nt: TGTGCCAGCCGATCGGGTGGTGAGCAGTTCTTC; j_call: TRBJ2-1; v_call: TRBV19; d_call: .; clone_size: many
cdr3_aa: CASSYSGRASTGELFF; cdr3_nt: TGTGCCAGCAGTTACTCGGGCCGAGCGAGCACCGGGGAGCTGTTTTTT; j_call: TRBJ2-2; v_call: TRBV6-5; d_call: .; clone_size: few
cdr3_aa: CASSFRGGVHTGELFF; cdr3_nt: TGTGCCAGCAGCTTCCGCGGGGGGGTTCACACCGGGGAGCTGTTTTTT; j_call: TRBJ2-2; v_call: TRBV7-2; d_call: TRBD2; clone_size: few
cdr3_aa: CASPTLSGRCHNEQFF; cdr3_nt: TGTGCCAGCCCGACTTTGAGCGGGAGGTGTCATAATGAGCAGTTCTTC; j_call: TRBJ2-1; v_call: TRBV12-3/TRBV12-4; d_call: TRBD2; clone_size: .
cdr3_aa: CASRGDRGNQETQYF; cdr3_nt: TGTGCCAGCAGGGGGGACAGGGGAAACCAAGAGACCCAGTACTTC; j_call: TRBJ2-5; v_call: TRBV6-1; d_call: TRBD1; clone_size: .
cdr3_aa: CASSQVTSGGALNTQYF; cdr3_nt: TGCGCCAGCAGCCAAGTAACTAGCGGGGGGGCATTAAATACGCAGTATTTT; j_call: TRBJ2-3; v_call: TRBV4-1; d_call: TRBD2; clone_size: few
cdr3_aa: CASSLASGQTQYF; cdr3_nt: TGTGCCAGCAGCTTGGCTAGCGGTCAGACCCAGTACTTC; j_call: TRBJ2-5; v_call: TRBV7-3; d_call: TRBD2; clone_size: few
cdr3_aa: CASSQGLGAGSNQPQHF; cdr3_nt: TGCGCCAGCAGCCAAGGTCTCGGCGCCGGTTCCAATCAGCCCCAGCATTTT; j_call: TRBJ1-5; v_call: TRBV4-1; d_call: .; clone_size: few
cdr3_aa: CASTTAIRQDTQYF; cdr3_nt: TGTGCCAGTACCACAGCGATAAGGCAGGATACGCAGTATTTT; j_call: TRBJ2-3; v_call: TRBV6-1; d_call: .; clone_size: .
cdr3_aa: CARGTSGRRYEQYF; cdr3_nt: TGTGCCAGAGGGACTAGCGGGCGTCGTTACGAGCAGTACTTC; j_call: TRBJ2-7; v_call: TRBV2; d_call: TRBD2; clone_size: few
cdr3_aa: CASSLARLPYEQYF; cdr3_nt: TGTGCCAGCAGCTTAGCGAGACTTCCCTACGAGCAGTACTTC; j_call: TRBJ2-7; v_call: TRBV7-8; d_call: .; clone_size: many
cdr3_aa: CASSYDDTSGYNEQFF; cdr3_nt: TGTGCCAGCAGTTATGATGATACTAGCGGGTACAATGAGCAGTTCTTC; j_call: TRBJ2-1; v_call: TRBV6-2/TRBV6-3; d_call: TRBD2; clone_size: .
cdr3_aa: CASSARGHEKLFF; cdr3_nt: TGTGCCAGCAGCGCAAGGGGGCACGAAAAACTGTTTTTT; j_call: TRBJ1-4; v_call: TRBV13; d_call: TRBD1; clone_size: many